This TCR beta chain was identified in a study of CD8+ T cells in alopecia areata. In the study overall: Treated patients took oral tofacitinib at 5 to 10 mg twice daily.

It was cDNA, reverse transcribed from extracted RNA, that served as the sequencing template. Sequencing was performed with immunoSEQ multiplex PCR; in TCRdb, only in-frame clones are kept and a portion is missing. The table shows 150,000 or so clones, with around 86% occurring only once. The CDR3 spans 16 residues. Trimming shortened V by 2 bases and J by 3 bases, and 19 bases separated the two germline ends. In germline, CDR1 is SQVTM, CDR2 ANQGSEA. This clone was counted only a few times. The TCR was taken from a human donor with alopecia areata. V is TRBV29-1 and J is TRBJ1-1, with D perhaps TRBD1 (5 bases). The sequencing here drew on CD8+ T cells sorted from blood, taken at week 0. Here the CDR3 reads CSVECLIPWGDTEAFF. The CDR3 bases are TGCAGCGTTGAATGTCTCATTCCATGGGGGGACACTGAAGCTTTCTTT.